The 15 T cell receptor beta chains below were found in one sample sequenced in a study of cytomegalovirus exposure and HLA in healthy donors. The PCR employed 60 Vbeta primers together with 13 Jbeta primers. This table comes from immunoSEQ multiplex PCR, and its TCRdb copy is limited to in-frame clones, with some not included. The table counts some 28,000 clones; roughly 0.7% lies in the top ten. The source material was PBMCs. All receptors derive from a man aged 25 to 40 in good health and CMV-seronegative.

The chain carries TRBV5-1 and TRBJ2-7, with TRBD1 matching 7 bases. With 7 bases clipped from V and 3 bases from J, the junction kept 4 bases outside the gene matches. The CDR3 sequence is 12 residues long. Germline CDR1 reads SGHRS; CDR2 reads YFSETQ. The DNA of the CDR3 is TGCGCCAGCCGCCGGGACAGCTACGAGCAGTACTTC. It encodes CASRRDSYEQYF.

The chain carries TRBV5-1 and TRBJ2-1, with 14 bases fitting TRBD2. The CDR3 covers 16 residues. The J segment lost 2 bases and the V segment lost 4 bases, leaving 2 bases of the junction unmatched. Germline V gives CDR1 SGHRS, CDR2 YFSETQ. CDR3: CASSETSGGAYNEQFF. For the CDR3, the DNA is TGCGCCAGCAGCGAGACTAGCGGGGGGGCCTACAATGAGCAGTTCTTC.

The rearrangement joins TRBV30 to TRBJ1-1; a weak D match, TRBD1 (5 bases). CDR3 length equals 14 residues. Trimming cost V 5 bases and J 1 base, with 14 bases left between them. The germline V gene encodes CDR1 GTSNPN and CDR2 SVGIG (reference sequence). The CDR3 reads CAWGAQTANTEAFF. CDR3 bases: TGTGCCTGGGGGGCTCAGACCGCGAACACTGAAGCTTTCTTT.

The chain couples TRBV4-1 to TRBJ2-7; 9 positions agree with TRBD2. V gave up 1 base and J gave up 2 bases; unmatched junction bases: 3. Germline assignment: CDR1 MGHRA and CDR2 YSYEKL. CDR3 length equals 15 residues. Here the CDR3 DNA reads TGCGCCAGCAGCCAAGCCCTAGCGGGGACCTACGAGCAGTACTTC. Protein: CASSQALAGTYEQYF.

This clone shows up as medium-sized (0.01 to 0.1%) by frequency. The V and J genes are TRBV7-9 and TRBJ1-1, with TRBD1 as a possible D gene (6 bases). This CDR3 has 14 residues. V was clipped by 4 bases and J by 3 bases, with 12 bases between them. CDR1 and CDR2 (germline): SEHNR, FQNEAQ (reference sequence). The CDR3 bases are TGTGCCAGCAGCTACATGGGGGCATACACTGAAGCTTTCTTT. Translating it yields CASSYMGAYTEAFF. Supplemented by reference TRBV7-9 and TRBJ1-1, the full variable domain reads DTGVSQNPRHKITKRGQNVTFRCDPISEHNRLYWYRQTLGQGPEFLTYFQNEAQLEKSRLLSDRFSAERPKGSFSTLEIQRTEQGDSAMYLCASSYMGAYTEAFFGQGTRLTVV.

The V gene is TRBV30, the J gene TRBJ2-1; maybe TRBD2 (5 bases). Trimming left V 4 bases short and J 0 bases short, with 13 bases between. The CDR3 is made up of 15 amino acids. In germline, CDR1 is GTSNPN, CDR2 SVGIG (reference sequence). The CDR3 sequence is CAWTHGVSSYNEQFF. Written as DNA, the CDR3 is TGTGCCTGGACCCACGGGGTATCCTCCTACAATGAGCAGTTCTTC. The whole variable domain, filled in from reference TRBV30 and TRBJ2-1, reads SQTIHQWPATLVQPVGSPLSLECTVEGTSNPNLYWYRQAAGRGLQLLFYSVGIGQISSEVPQNLSASRPQDRQFILSSKKLLLSDSGFYLCAWTHGVSSYNEQFFGPGTRLTVL.

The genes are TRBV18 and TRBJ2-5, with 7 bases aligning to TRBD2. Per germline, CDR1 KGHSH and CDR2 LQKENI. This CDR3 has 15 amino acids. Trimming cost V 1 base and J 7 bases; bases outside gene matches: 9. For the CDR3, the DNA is TGTGCCAGCTCACCACGAGAGGCGGGAGTAGGGACCCAGTACTTC. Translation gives CASSPREAGVGTQYF.

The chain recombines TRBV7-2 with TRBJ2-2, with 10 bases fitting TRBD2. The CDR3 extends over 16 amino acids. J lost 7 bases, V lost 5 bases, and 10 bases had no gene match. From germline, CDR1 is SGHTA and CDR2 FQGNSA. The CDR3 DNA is TGTGCCAGCAGCCCCGTTCTAGCGGGGGCCGGCGGGGAGCTGTTTTTT. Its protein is CASSPVLAGAGGELFF.

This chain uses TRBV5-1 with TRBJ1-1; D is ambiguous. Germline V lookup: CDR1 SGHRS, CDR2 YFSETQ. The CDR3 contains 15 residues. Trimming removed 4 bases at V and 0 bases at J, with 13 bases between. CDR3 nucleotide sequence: TGCGCCAGCAGCATGGGATCAACTATGAACACTGAAGCTTTCTTT. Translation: CASSMGSTMNTEAFF.

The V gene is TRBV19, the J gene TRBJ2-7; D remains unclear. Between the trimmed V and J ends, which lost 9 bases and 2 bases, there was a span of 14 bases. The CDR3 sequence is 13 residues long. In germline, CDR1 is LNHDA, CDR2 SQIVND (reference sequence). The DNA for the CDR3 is TGTGCCAGCCGGTGGTTAGTTCCCTACGAGCAGTACTTC. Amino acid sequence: CASRWLVPYEQYF.

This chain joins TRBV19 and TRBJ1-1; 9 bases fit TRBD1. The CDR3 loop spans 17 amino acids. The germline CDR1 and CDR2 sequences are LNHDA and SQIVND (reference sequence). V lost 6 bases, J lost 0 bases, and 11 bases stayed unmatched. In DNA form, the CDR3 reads TGTGCCAGTAGCAACAGTCCCGGGACAGGGATGAACACTGAAGCTTTCTTT. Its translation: CASSNSPGTGMNTEAFF.

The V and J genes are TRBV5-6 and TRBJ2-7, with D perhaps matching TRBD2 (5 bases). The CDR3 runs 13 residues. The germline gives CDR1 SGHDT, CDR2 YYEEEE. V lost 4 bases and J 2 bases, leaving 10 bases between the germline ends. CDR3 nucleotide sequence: TGTGCCAGCAGCCCCGGAGGAGCCTACGAGCAGTACTTC. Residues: CASSPGGAYEQYF.

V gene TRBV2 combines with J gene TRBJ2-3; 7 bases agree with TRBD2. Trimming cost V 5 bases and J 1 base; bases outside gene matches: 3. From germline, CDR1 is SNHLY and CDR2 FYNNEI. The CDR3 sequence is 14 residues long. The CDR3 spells CASSLSGGTDTQYF. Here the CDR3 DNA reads TGTGCCAGCAGTTTAAGCGGGGGCACAGATACGCAGTATTTT. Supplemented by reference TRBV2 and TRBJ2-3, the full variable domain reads EPEVTQTPSHQVTQMGQEVILRCVPISNHLYFYWYRQILGQKVEFLVSFYNNEISEKSEIFDDQFSVERPDGSNFTLKIRSTKLEDSAMYFCASSLSGGTDTQYFGPGTRLTVL.

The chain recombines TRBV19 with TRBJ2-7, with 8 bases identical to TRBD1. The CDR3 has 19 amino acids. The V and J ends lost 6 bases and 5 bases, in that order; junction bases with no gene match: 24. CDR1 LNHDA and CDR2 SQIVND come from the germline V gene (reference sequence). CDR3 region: CASSQTDRGKRFIFHEQYF. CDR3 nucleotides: TGTGCCAGTAGCCAGACTGACAGGGGTAAAAGATTTATCTTCCACGAGCAGTACTTC.

This chain's CDR3 is CASSYSSGGQFF. The CDR3 DNA reads as TGTGCCAGCAGTTACTCTTCCGGGGGGCAGTTCTTC. This chain uses TRBV6-6 with TRBJ2-1; D perhaps matches TRBD2 (6 bases). The V end was cut by 0 bases, the J end by 12 bases, with 9 bases between. Germline CDR1 and CDR2: MNHNY and SVGAGI (reference sequence). The CDR3 spans 12 residues.